These 16 T cell receptor beta chains came from one sample sequenced in a study of patients and donors after allogeneic stem cell transplantation. In TCRdb, the RT-PCR reads were re-called with MiXCR into one record per CDR3 protein. The sample has tens of thousands of distinct CDR3 sequences; approximately 7% are singletons. Material for sequencing was blood, either unsorted or a sorted T cell fraction (not recorded which). The receptor set was obtained from a human donor who was either an allogeneic HSCT recipient or a stem cell or donor lymphocyte infusion donor (not recorded which). It is not recorded whose cells these are; they may come from a transplant donor.

Within the sample, this clonotype is medium-sized. The chain uses TRBV25-1 and TRBJ1-2; D possibly corresponds to TRBD1 (5 bases). This CDR3 contains 14 residues. The V end lost 3 bases, the J end lost 3 bases, and 11 bases lay between the germline ends. CDR1 MGHDK and CDR2 SYGVNS come from the germline V gene. The CDR3 coding sequence is TGTGCCAGCAGTGACCTCAGGGTGGACTATGGCTACACCTTC. Amino acid sequence: CASSDLRVDYGYTF.

The V gene is TRBV6-5, the J gene TRBJ2-5; 16 bases map to TRBD2. V was pared by 3 bases and J by 3 bases, with 13 bases of the junction left unmatched. There are 20 residues in the CDR3. CDR1 and CDR2 (germline): MNHEY, SVGAGI. The CDR3 sequence: CASSYFSPGLAGGQEETQYF. In nucleotides, the CDR3 is TGTGCCAGCAGTTATTTTTCCCCGGGACTAGCGGGAGGGCAGGAAGAGACCCAGTACTTC.

This clonotype was picked up a small number of times. The chain recombines TRBV4-3 with TRBJ2-2, with TRBD2 matching 11 bases. CDR1 and CDR2 from the germline V gene are LGHNA and YSLEER. J lost 4 bases, V lost 0 bases, and 1 base had no gene match. This CDR3 has 16 amino acids. CDR3: CASSQDLAGGTGELFF. Here the CDR3 DNA reads TGCGCCAGCAGCCAAGATCTAGCGGGAGGCACCGGGGAGCTGTTTTTT.

This clonotype was found many times. The V gene is TRBV7-9, the J gene TRBJ1-1, with no clear D. The CDR3 loop spans 17 amino acids. V lost 3 bases, J lost 0 bases, and 17 bases lay in between. Germline loops: CDR1 SEHNR, CDR2 FQNEAQ (reference sequence). For the CDR3, the DNA is TGTGCCAGCAGCTTCTCCATGGCCCGTCGCATGAACACTGAAGCTTTCTTT. Protein product: CASSFSMARRMNTEAFF.

This clonotype was detected ten times or more. CDR3 protein: CASSTGSTQYF. CDR3 in DNA: TGTGCCAGCAGTACGGGAAGTACGCAGTATTTT. The chain employs TRBV27 and TRBJ2-3, with D perhaps matching TRBD2 (5 bases). The CDR3 is 11 residues long. Trimming stripped 5 bases from V and 8 bases from J, with 8 bases between. Germline-derived CDR1 and CDR2 are MNHEY and SMNVEV (reference sequence).

The chain employs TRBV11-3 and TRBJ2-2; no clear D gene. V was clipped by 4 bases and J by 2 bases, with 11 bases between them. The CDR3 runs 15 residues. Germline assignment: CDR1 SGHNT and CDR2 YENEEA. The CDR3 bases are TGTGCCAGCAGCTCATTCCTCACTAACACCGGGGAGCTGTTTTTT. As protein: CASSSFLTNTGELFF.

There are a few counts of this clonotype. This chain links TRBV15 with TRBJ2-7, with 10 nucleotides matching TRBD2. The length of the CDR3 is 16 residues. V lost 0 bases and J lost 3; bases outside the gene matches: 5. CDR1 is LNHNV, CDR2 YYDKDF, per germline (reference sequence). CDR3 bases: TGTGCCACCAGCAGAGATGGGCGACTAGCGGGCTACGAGCAGTACTTC. Translating it yields CATSRDGRLAGYEQYF.

As to this clonotype: This may come from a read error, since a much larger clone is one base off. CDR3 loop: CTSTPTLGPYNEQFF. CDR3 DNA: TGTACCAGCACCCCTACCCTAGGCCCTTACAATGAGCAGTTCTTC. The chain combines TRBV6-5 with TRBJ2-1, with no clear D. The CDR3 loop spans 15 amino acids. The germline CDR1 and CDR2 sequences are MNHEY and SVGAGI.

In this sample, this clonotype turned up many times. The chain couples TRBV24-1 to TRBJ2-3; D remains ambiguous. This CDR3 spans 15 amino acids. Germline values: CDR1 KGHDR, CDR2 SFDVKD. The V end lost 3 bases, the J end lost 1 base, and 10 bases lay between the germline ends. The CDR3 bases are TGTGCCACCAGTGATGTTGGGATGGGCACAGATACGCAGTATTTT. Residues: CATSDVGMGTDTQYF.

This clonotype was found many times. The chain couples TRBV27 to TRBJ2-3; a possible D gene is TRBD2 (7 bases). Germline values: CDR1 MNHEY, CDR2 SMNVEV (reference sequence). The CDR3 length is 14 residues. V was trimmed by 11 bases and J by 2 bases, leaving 17 bases between them. This CDR3 is CACRRGPNTDTQYF. The CDR3 DNA reads as TGTGCCTGCCGGCGGGGGCCTAACACAGATACGCAGTATTTT.

V and J are TRBV5-1 and TRBJ2-3, with TRBD2 identical over 9 bases. Germline V gives CDR1 SGHRS, CDR2 YFSETQ. The CDR3 extends over 15 amino acids. The trim removed 0 bases at V and 4 bases at J, leaving 3 bases unmatched. CDR3 sequence reads: CASSLATSGADTQYF. For the CDR3, the DNA is TGCGCCAGCAGCTTGGCGACTAGCGGCGCAGATACGCAGTATTTT.

This clonotype was recorded at least ten times. This chain uses TRBV7-3 with TRBJ2-3, with 10 bases identical to TRBD2. The CDR3 sequence is 15 residues long. Germline V lookup: CDR1 SGHTA, CDR2 FQGTGA. The V gene end was trimmed by 5 bases and the J gene end by 3 bases; junction bases not matched to a gene: 5. The CDR3 reads CASSTSSGRTDTQYF. The DNA for the CDR3 is TGTGCCAGCAGCACCTCTAGCGGGAGAACAGATACGCAGTATTTT. Combining the CDR3 with reference TRBV7-3 and TRBJ2-3 gives the whole variable domain GAGVSQTPSNKVTEKGKYVELRCDPISGHTALYWYRQSLGQGPEFLIYFQGTGAADDSGLPNDRFFAVRPEGSVSTLKIQRTERGDSAVYLCASSTSSGRTDTQYFGPGTRLTVL.

This clonotype was counted at least ten times. This chain connects TRBV27 to TRBJ2-3; tentative D call: TRBD1 (5 bases). Germline V lookup: CDR1 MNHEY, CDR2 SMNVEV (reference sequence). This CDR3 has 12 residues. With 6 bases removed from V and 4 bases from J, the gap between germline ends came to 8 bases. CDR3: CASSRTPDTQYF. CDR3 coding DNA: TGTGCCAGCAGCCGGACACCAGATACGCAGTATTTT.

The V call is TRBV11-2, the J call TRBJ2-2, with D perhaps matching TRBD2 (6 bases). Germline V gene sequence: CDR1 SGHAT, CDR2 FQNNGV. Trimming took off 2 bases at V and 13 bases at J, with 11 bases between the two ends. The CDR3 sequence is 12 residues long. CDR3: CASSLSAGPLFF. CDR3 bases: TGTGCCAGCAGCTTATCAGCGGGTCCGCTGTTTTTT.

This clonotype has a count of ten or more. The genes are TRBV7-9 and TRBJ1-6; possibly TRBD1 for D (6 bases). V lost 5 bases and J 7 bases, leaving 12 bases between the germline ends. In germline, CDR1 is SEHNR, CDR2 FQNEAQ (reference sequence). The CDR3 is 14 amino acids. CDR3 coding DNA: TGTGCCAGCAGCGCCACAGGGCTGAATTCACCCCTCCACTTT. It encodes CASSATGLNSPLHF.

This clonotype showed up many times. The CDR3 loop reads CASSSTGTGLFTEAFF. For the CDR3, the DNA is TGTGCCAGCAGCAGCACCGGGACAGGGCTTTTCACTGAAGCTTTCTTT. The chain recombines TRBV7-9 with TRBJ1-1; 9 bases align to TRBD1. Losses at the gene ends were 5 bases for V and 4 bases for J; bases not matched to a gene: 11. Germline CDR1 is SEHNR and CDR2 is FQNEAQ (reference sequence). The CDR3 is 16 amino acids.